The sequence of this T cell receptor (beta chain) was determined in a study of cytomegalovirus exposure and HLA in healthy donors. As for the study in general: About 180 million T cells yielded 117 million unique TCR beta sequences in earlier analysis. Most genotyped donors, around 78% of about 400, had Caucasian-associated genetic ancestry.

Each donor was healthy, and each was a bone marrow donor. Deletions cut 5 bases from V and 7 bases from J, with 21 bases between. Germline V lookup: CDR1 MNHEY, CDR2 SMNVEV (reference sequence). This CDR3 has 15 residues. Study-wide results and caveats: Indistinguishable V segments, including TRBV6-2 and TRBV6-3, were excluded.

60 Vbeta and 13 Jbeta primers were used in PCR. TCRdb's table, derived via immunoSEQ multiplex PCR, lists solely in-frame clones and lacks some. Among about 180,000 clones listed, around 83% were seen once. Comment on this clone: Its antigen is unknown.

Sequencing was done on a sample of PBMCs. The chain carries TRBV27 and TRBJ2-7; a weak D match, TRBD1 (5 bases). The clonotype comes from a girl aged 2 to 10 in good health and CMV-seropositive. The CDR3 nucleotides read TGTGCCAGCAGTCCCAATGTTAAGGGGAAAGGGGAGCAGTACTTC. This gives the protein CASSPNVKGKGEQYF.